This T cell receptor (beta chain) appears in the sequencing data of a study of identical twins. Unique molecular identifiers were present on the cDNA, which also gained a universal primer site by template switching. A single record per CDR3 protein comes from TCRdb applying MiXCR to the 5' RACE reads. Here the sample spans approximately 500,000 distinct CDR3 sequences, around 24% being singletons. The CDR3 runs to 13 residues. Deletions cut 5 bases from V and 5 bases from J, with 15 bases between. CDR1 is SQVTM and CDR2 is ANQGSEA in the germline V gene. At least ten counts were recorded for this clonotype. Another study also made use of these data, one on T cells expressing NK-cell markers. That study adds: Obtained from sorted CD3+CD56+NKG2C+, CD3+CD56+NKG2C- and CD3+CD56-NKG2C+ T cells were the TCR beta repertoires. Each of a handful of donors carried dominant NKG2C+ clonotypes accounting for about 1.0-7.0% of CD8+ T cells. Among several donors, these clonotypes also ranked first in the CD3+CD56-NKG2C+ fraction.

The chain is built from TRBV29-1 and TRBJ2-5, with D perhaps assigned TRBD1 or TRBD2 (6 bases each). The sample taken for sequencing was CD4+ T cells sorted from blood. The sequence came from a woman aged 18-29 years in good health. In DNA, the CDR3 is TGCAGCGTTCTAGTACGAGGGGGGGAGACCCAGTACTTC. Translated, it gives CSVLVRGGETQYF.